One and the same sample provided the 14 T cell receptor beta chains below, sequenced in a study of OX40 agonist ivuxolimab in advanced cancers. Profiled with immunoSEQ multiplex PCR; TCRdb holds only in-frame clones, not every one. The sample consists of fewer than 85,000 clones, over 80% of them appearing once. The sequenced sample was CD4+ or CD8+ T cells sorted from blood, obtained in a trial of the OX40 agonist ivuxolimab. Source of these receptors: an adult with an advanced solid tumor such as melanoma, head and neck, liver or kidney cancer.

The chain has TRBV28 and TRBJ1-1, with 9 bases that match TRBD1. J was trimmed by 6 bases and V by 6 bases; bases with no gene match: 8. The CDR3 is 14 amino acids. The V gene's germline CDR1 is MDHEN and CDR2 SYDVKM. The CDR3 is CASSGQGKFSEAFF. DNA of the CDR3: TGTGCCAGCAGCGGACAGGGGAAGTTCTCTGAAGCTTTCTTT.

This chain links TRBV6-1 with TRBJ2-1; 16 nucleotides agree with TRBD2. The CDR3 loop spans 19 amino acids. The V gene end was trimmed by 1 base and the J gene end by 2 bases; junction bases not matched to a gene: 5. CDR1 MNHNS and CDR2 SASEGT come from the germline V gene. CDR3 residues: CASSEVGGLAGGTYNEQFF. CDR3 nucleotides: TGTGCCAGCAGTGAAGTGGGGGGACTAGCGGGAGGGACCTACAATGAGCAGTTCTTC.

This rearrangement joins TRBV29-1 to TRBJ2-2; D unresolved. Trimming stripped 6 bases from V and 1 base from J, with 3 bases between. The CDR3 sequence is 11 residues long. Germline V gives CDR1 SQVTM, CDR2 ANQGSEA. The CDR3 DNA reads as TGCAGCGTGCAGAACACCGGGGAGCTGTTTTTT. It specifies CSVQNTGELFF.

This clone came up once. The chain is built from TRBV6-1 and TRBJ1-5; D is unresolved. The CDR3 covers 15 residues. The V gene's germline CDR1 is MNHNS and CDR2 SASEGT. Trimming shortened V by 3 bases and J by 0 bases, and 9 bases separated the two germline ends. CDR3: CASSETPHSNQPQHF. The DNA for the CDR3 is TGTGCCAGCAGTGAGACTCCCCATAGCAATCAGCCCCAGCATTTT.

This sequence joins TRBV4-1 and TRBJ2-3; D gene ambiguous. The CDR3 consists of 14 residues. V was trimmed by 0 bases and J by 6 bases, leaving 10 bases between them. CDR1 is MGHRA, CDR2 YSYEKL, per germline. The CDR3 sequence is CASSQDRIMDTQYF. The CDR3 region has the DNA TGCGCCAGCAGCCAAGATCGGATCATGGATACGCAGTATTTT.

The chain couples TRBV11-2 to TRBJ2-1, with a weak D call TRBD1 (5 bases). The V and J ends lost 5 bases and 10 bases respectively, with 15 bases between them. The CDR3 has 13 residues. CDR1 and CDR2 from the germline V gene are SGHAT and FQNNGV. The CDR3 DNA follows: TGTGCCAGCAGCCCACCGGCCAGGGTCGAGCAGTTCTTC. Residues: CASSPPARVEQFF.

V gene TRBV12-5 combines with J gene TRBJ2-2; possibly TRBD1 for D (6 bases). Germline-derived CDR1 and CDR2 are LGHNT and FRNRAP. Trimming removed 7 bases at V and 2 bases at J, with 11 bases between. The CDR3 runs to 14 residues. As DNA, the CDR3 is TGTGCTAGTGCCGGGGACACTAACACCGGGGAGCTGTTTTTT. Its protein is CASAGDTNTGELFF.

This sequence joins TRBV27 and TRBJ1-6, with D possibly TRBD1 on 5 matching bases. Germline values: CDR1 MNHEY, CDR2 SMNVEV (reference sequence). Trimming pared 3 bases from V and 9 bases from J, leaving 9 bases between. The length of the CDR3 is 13 residues. The DNA of the CDR3 is TGTGCCAGCAGTTTGGGGGGAAGTTCACCCCTCCACTTT. This gives the protein CASSLGGSSPLHF.

The V and J genes are TRBV5-1 and TRBJ2-7; TRBD1 aligns across 8 bases. The V and J ends lost 4 bases and 5 bases, in that order; junction bases with no gene match: 8. CDR1 is SGHRS and CDR2 is YFSETQ in the germline V gene. The CDR3 has 14 residues. As DNA, the CDR3 is TGCGCCAGCAGCCCACAGGGGGTTTTTGACGAGCAGTACTTC. This gives the protein CASSPQGVFDEQYF.

This chain uses TRBV19 with TRBJ2-7; weak D call: TRBD1 (7 bases). The germline CDR1 and CDR2 sequences are LNHDA and SQIVND (reference sequence). V lost 5 bases, J lost 3 bases, and 17 bases lay in between. The CDR3 is 15 residues long. CDR3 in amino acids: CASSLRGQTLYEQYF. DNA for the CDR3: TGTGCCAGTAGTCTGCGGGGACAGACACTCTACGAGCAGTACTTC.

V and J are TRBV7-2 and TRBJ2-5, with D possibly TRBD1 on 6 matching bases. CDR3 length: 15 amino acids. Germline V gene sequence: CDR1 SGHTA, CDR2 FQGNSA. V shed 5 bases and J shed 1 base, with 14 bases lying between them. The CDR3 DNA follows: TGTGCCAGCAGCCCCGGTGACAGGTCCCAAGAGACCCAGTACTTC. This translates into CASSPGDRSQETQYF. Full variable domain (rest looked up from reference TRBV7-2 and TRBJ2-5): GAGVSQSPSNKVTEKGKDVELRCDPISGHTALYWYRQSLGQGLEFLIYFQGNSAPDKSGLPSDRFSAERTGGSVSTLTIQRTQQEDSAVYLCASSPGDRSQETQYFGPGTRLLVL.

The rearrangement joins TRBV6-6 to TRBJ1-3, with a weak D call TRBD1 (5 bases). This CDR3 is built from 14 residues. Per the germline V gene, CDR1 is MNHNY and CDR2 is SVGAGI (reference sequence). V shed 8 bases and J shed 4 bases, with 15 bases lying between them. CDR3 sequence: CASRIRVGGNTIYF. CDR3 nucleotide sequence: TGTGCCAGCCGAATCAGGGTCGGCGGAAACACCATATATTTT.

This clone was counted a single time. CDR3 protein: CASSPPGGLAGGEQYF. DNA for the CDR3: TGTGCCAGCAGCCCTCCCGGGGGGCTAGCGGGAGGCGAGCAGTACTTC. The chain uses TRBV11-3 and TRBJ2-7; 11 bases are a match to TRBD2. V was clipped by 5 bases and J by 6 bases; unmatched bases: 12. CDR3 length: 16 amino acids. Per germline, CDR1 SGHNT and CDR2 YENEEA.

V is TRBV11-2 and J is TRBJ1-1; a weak D match, TRBD1 (5 bases). This CDR3 region has 15 residues. V was shortened by 5 bases and J by 2 bases, with 15 bases between the two germline ends. Germline CDR1 SGHAT, CDR2 FQNNGV. CDR3 sequence (DNA): TGTGCCAGCAGCCACGGGGGTAAGTTCAACACTGAAGCTTTCTTT. This codes for CASSHGGKFNTEAFF. The full variable domain, completed using reference TRBV11-2 and TRBJ1-1, is EAGVAQSPRYKIIEKRQSVAFWCNPISGHATLYWYQQILGQGPKLLIQFQNNGVVDDSQLPKDRFSAERLKGVDSTLKIQPAKLEDSAVYLCASSHGGKFNTEAFFGQGTRLTVV.